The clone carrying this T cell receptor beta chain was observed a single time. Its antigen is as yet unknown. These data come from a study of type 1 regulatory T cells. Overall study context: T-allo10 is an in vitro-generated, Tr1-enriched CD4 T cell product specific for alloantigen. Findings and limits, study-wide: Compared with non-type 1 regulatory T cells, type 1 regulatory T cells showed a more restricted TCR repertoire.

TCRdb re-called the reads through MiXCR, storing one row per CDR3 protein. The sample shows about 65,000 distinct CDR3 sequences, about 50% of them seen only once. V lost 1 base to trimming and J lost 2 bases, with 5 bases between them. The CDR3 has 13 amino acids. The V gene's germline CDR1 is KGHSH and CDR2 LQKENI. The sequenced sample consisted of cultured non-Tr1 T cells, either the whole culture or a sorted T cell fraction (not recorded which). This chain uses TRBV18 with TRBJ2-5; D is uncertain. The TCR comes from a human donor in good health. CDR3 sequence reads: CASSPRDQETQYF. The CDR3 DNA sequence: TGTGCCAGCTCACCACGGGATCAAGAGACCCAGTACTTC.